The clone carrying this T cell receptor (beta chain) was seen only a few times. Profiling relied on immunoSEQ multiplex PCR, and the TCRdb table lists in-frame clones only, not all of them. The data hold approximately 670,000 clones, with 85% to 90% observed a single time. The data were obtained in a study of blood T cell repertoires in COVID-19. Unmatched junction bases numbered 8, after V lost 1 base and J lost 1 base. The CDR3 has 17 amino acids. The V gene's germline CDR1 is SGHNT and CDR2 YENEEA. Specimen: peripheral blood. The TCR comes from a young woman with acute or convalescent COVID-19. This rearrangement joins TRBV11-3 to TRBJ2-3; 7 nucleotides agree with TRBD2. The CDR3 nucleotides read TGTGCCAGCAGCTTAGCGGGCGGGGGATCGGGCACAGATACGCAGTATTTT. The encoded protein is CASSLAGGGSGTDTQYF.